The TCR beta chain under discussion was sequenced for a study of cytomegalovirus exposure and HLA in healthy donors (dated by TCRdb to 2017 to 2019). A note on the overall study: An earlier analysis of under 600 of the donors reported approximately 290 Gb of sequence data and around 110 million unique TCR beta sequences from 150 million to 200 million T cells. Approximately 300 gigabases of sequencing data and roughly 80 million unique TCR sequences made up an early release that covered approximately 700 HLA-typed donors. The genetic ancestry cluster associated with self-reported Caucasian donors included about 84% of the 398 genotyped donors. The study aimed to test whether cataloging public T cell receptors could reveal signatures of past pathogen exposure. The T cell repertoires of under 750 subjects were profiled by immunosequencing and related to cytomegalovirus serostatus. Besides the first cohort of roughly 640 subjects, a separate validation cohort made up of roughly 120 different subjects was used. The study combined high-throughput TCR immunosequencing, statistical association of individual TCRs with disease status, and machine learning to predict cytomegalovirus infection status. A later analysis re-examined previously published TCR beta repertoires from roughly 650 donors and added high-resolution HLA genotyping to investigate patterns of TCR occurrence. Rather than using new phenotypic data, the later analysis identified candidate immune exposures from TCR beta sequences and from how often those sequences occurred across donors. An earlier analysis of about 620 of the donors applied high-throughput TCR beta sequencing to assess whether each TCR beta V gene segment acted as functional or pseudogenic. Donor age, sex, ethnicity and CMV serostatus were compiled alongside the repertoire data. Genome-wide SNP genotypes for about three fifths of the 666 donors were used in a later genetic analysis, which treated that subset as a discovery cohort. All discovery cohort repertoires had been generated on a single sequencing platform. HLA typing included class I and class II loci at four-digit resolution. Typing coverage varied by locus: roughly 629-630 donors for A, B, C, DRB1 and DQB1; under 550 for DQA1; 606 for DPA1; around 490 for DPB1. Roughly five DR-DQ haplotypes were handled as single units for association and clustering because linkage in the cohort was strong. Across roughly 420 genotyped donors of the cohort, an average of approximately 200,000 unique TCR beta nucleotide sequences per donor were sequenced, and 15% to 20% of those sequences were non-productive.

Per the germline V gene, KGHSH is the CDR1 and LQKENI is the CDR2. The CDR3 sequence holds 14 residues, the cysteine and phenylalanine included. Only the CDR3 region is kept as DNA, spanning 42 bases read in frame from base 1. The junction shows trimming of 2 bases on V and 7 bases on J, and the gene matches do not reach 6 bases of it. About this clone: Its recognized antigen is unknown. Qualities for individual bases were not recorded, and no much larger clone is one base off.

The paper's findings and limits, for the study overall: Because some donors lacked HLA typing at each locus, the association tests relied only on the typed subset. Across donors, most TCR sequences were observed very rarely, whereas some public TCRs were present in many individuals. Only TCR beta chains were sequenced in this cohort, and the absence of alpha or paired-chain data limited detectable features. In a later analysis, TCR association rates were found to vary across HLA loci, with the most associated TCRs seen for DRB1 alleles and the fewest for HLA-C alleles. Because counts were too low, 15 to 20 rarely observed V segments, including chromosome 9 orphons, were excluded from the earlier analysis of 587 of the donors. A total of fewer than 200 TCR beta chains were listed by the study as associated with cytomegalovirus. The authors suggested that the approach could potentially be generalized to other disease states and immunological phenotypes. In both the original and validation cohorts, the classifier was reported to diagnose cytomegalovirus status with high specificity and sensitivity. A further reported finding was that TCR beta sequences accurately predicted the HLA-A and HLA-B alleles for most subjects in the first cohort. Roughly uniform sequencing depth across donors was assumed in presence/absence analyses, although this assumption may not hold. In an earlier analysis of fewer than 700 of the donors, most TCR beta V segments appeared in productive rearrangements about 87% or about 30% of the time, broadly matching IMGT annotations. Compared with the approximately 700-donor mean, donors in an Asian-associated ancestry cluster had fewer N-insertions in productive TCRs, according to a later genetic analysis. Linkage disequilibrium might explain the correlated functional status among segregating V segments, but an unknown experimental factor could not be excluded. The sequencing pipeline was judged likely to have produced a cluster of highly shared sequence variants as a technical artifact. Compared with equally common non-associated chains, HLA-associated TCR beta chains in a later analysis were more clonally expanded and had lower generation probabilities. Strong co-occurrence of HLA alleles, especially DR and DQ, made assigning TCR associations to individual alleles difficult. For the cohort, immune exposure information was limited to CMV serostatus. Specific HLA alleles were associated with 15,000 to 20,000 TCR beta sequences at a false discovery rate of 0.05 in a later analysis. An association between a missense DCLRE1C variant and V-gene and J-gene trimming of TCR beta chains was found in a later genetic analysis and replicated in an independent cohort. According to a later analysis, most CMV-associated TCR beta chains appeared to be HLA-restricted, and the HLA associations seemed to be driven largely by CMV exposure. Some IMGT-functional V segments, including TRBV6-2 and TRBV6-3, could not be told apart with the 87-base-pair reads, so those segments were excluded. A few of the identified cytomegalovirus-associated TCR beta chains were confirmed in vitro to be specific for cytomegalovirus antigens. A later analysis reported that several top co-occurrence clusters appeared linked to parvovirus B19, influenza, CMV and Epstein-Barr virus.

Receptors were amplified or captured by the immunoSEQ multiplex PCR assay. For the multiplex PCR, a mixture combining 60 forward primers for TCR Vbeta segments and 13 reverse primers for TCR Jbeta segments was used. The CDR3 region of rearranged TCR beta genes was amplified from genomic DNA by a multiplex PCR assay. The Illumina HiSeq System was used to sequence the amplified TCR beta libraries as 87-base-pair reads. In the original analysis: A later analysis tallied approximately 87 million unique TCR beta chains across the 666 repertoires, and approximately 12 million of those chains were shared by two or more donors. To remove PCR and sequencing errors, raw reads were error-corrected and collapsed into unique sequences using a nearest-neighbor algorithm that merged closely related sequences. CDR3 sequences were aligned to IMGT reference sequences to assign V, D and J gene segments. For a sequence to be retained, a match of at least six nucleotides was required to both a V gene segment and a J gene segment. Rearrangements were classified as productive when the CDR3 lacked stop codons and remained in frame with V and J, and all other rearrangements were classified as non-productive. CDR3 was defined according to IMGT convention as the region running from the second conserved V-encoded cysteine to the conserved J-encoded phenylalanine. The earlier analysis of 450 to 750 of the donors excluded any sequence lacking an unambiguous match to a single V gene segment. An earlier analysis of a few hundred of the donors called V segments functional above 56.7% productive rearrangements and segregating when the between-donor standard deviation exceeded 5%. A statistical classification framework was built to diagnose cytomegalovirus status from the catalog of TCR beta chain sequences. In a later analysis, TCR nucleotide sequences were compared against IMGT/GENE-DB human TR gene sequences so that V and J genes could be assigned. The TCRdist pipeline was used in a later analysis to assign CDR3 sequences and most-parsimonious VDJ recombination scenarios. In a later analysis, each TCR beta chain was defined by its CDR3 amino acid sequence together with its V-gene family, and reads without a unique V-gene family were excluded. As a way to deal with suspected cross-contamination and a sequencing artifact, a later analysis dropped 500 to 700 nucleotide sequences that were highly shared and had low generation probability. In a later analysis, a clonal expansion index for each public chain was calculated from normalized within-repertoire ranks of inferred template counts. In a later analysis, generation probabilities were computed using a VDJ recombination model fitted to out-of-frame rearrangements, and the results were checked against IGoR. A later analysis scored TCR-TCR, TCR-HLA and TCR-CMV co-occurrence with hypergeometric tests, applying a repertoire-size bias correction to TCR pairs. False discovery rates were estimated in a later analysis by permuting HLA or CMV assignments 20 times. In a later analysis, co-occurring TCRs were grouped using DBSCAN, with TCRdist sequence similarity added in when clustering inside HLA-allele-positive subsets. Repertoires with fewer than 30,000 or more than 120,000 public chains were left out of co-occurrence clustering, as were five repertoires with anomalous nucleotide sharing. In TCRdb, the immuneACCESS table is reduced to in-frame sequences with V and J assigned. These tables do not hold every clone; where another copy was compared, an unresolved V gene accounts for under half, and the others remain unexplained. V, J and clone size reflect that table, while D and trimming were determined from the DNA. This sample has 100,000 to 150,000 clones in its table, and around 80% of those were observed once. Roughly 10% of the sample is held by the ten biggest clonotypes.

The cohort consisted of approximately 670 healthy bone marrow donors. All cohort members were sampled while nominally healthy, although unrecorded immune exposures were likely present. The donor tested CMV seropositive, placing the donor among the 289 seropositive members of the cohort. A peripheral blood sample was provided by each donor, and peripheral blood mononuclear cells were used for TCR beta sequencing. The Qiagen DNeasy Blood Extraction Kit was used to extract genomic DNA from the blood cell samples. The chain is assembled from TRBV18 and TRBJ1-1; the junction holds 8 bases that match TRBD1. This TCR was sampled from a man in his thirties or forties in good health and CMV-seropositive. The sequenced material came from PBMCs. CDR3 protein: CASSPTGGMGEAFF. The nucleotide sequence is TGTGCCAGCTCACCAACAGGGGGAATGGGTGAAGCTTTCTTT.